One sample yielded the 20 T cell receptor beta chains listed below, sequenced in a study of blood T cell repertoires in COVID-19. Using immunoSEQ multiplex PCR, the repertoire was profiled, and TCRdb retains in-frame clones only, with some absent. The sample holds 100,000 to 150,000 clones, under 90% seen once. The sample comprised PBMCs or T cells enriched from blood (not recorded which). The receptor set was obtained from a middle-aged man with acute COVID-19.

The V gene is TRBV19, the J gene TRBJ1-5; 10 bases are a match to TRBD1. Germline CDR1 and CDR2: LNHDA and SQIVND (reference sequence). This CDR3 has 16 residues. V was clipped by 1 base and J by 9 bases; unmatched bases: 9. The CDR3 sequence is CASSIGPTGTGAPQHF. The CDR3 DNA is TGTGCCAGTAGTATAGGCCCAACCGGGACAGGGGCGCCCCAGCATTTT.

This clone has a handful of counts. Other DNA sequences from this sample encode an identical CDR3 as well. The chain has TRBV7-2 and TRBJ2-3; D not resolved. This CDR3 has 12 residues. The V gene lost 5 bases and the J gene lost 0 bases, with 3 bases spanning the gap. The germline CDR1 and CDR2 sequences are SGHTA and FQGNSA. The CDR3 nucleotides read TGTGCCAGCAGCCTCAGCACAGATACGCAGTATTTT. This gives the protein CASSLSTDTQYF.

The genes are TRBV6-5 and TRBJ2-7; tentative D call: TRBD1 (5 bases). The germline CDR1 and CDR2 sequences are MNHEY and SVGAGI. CDR3 length: 12 amino acids. V lost 7 bases to trimming and J lost 2 bases, with 9 bases between them. CDR3 sequence reads: CASNPTAYEQYF. The CDR3 nucleotides read TGTGCCAGCAACCCGACAGCCTACGAGCAGTACTTC.

Regarding this clone: Compared with germline, one end of the junction differs, possibly owing to a read error. This chain joins TRBV7-7 and TRBJ2-1, with 14 bases aligning to TRBD2. CDR1 is SSHAT and CDR2 is FNYEAQ in the germline V gene (reference sequence). The CDR3 is 14 amino acids. Here the CDR3 reads CASSLSGLAGDKFF. In DNA, the CDR3 is TGTGCTAGCAGCTTATCGGGACTAGCGGGAGACAAGTTCTTC.

The chain combines TRBV30 with TRBJ2-3; 8 nucleotides align to TRBD2. The CDR3 has 14 residues. CDR1 GTSNPN and CDR2 SVGIG come from the germline V gene (reference sequence). The trim removed 3 bases at V and 0 bases at J, leaving 2 bases unmatched. CDR3 DNA sequence: TGTGCCTGGAGCTTAGCGGGGAGCACAGATACGCAGTATTTT. Protein sequence: CAWSLAGSTDTQYF.

The chain recombines TRBV20-1 with TRBJ1-1; D call uncertain. The V and J ends lost 3 bases and 8 bases respectively, with 7 bases between them. The CDR3 is 10 amino acids. Germline V CDR1 and CDR2: DFQATT, SNEGSKA (reference sequence). CDR3 DNA sequence: TGCAGTGCTAGGAGAGAAGAAGCTTTCTTT. It codes for CSARREEAFF.

The table lists this clone with a few counts. CDR3: CASSRTSGDHPYEQYF. CDR3 DNA: TGCGCCAGCAGCCGGACTAGCGGGGACCACCCCTACGAGCAGTACTTC. This chain uses TRBV5-1 with TRBJ2-7, with 12 nucleotides matching TRBD2. V was clipped by 4 bases and J by 2 bases; unmatched bases: 7. Germline V gives CDR1 SGHRS, CDR2 YFSETQ. The CDR3 consists of 16 residues.

V and J are TRBV5-1 and TRBJ1-1; weak D call: TRBD1 (5 bases). Germline V gene sequence: CDR1 SGHRS, CDR2 YFSETQ. CDR3 length: 13 residues. Trimming stripped 1 base from V and 6 bases from J, with 10 bases between. The chain's CDR3 is CASSLTGGPEAFF. For the CDR3, the DNA is TGCGCCAGCAGCTTGACAGGTGGGCCTGAAGCTTTCTTT.

The chain uses TRBV11-3 and TRBJ2-7; TRBD1 aligns across 10 bases. V lost 4 bases and J lost 5; bases outside the gene matches: 2. Germline CDR1 and CDR2: SGHNT and YENEEA. The CDR3 has 13 amino acids. DNA for the CDR3: TGTGCCAGCAGCTCCGGGACAGGGGACGAGCAGTACTTC. It translates to CASSSGTGDEQYF. The full variable domain, completed using reference TRBV11-3 and TRBJ2-7, is EAGVVQSPRYKIIEKKQPVAFWCNPISGHNTLYWYLQNLGQGPELLIRYENEEAVDDSQLPKDRFSAERLKGVDSTLKIQPAELGDSAVYLCASSSGTGDEQYFGPGTRLTVT.

This rearrangement joins TRBV19 to TRBJ1-4; D gene uncertain. The CDR3 totals 14 residues. Looked up from germline, CDR1 is LNHDA and CDR2 is SQIVND (reference sequence). The ends were cut back, 3 bases at V and 8 bases at J, with 13 bases in the middle. In DNA, the CDR3 is TGTGCCAGTAGTATGAGAGGCAAGGAAGAAAAACTGTTTTTT. It encodes CASSMRGKEEKLFF.

This chain uses TRBV6-5 with TRBJ2-5; 11 positions match TRBD2. This CDR3 has 15 residues. Trimming removed 5 bases from V and 2 bases from J; junction bases left unmatched: 4. Germline CDR1 reads MNHEY; CDR2 reads SVGAGI. CDR3 nucleotide sequence: TGTGCCAGCAGTCCGGGACTAGCGGTGCAAGAGACCCAGTACTTC. It codes for CASSPGLAVQETQYF.

The CDR3 nucleotides read TGTGCCAGTAGTATGGGACACGGAGGTTACGAGCAGTACTTC. It codes for CASSMGHGGYEQYF. V and J are TRBV19 and TRBJ2-7; perhaps TRBD1 as D (6 bases). The CDR3 is made up of 14 amino acids. Germline V gives CDR1 LNHDA, CDR2 SQIVND (reference sequence). V dropped 3 bases and J dropped 4 bases, with 13 bases sitting between them. Combining the CDR3 with reference TRBV19 and TRBJ2-7 gives the whole variable domain DGGITQSPKYLFRKEGQNVTLSCEQNLNHDAMYWYRQDPGQGLRLIYYSQIVNDFQKGDIAEGYSVSREKKESFPLTVTSAQKNPTAFYLCASSMGHGGYEQYFGPGTRLTVT.

The rearrangement joins TRBV19 to TRBJ2-7; TRBD1 agrees at 10 bases. Germline V gives CDR1 LNHDA, CDR2 SQIVND (reference sequence). The V gene end was trimmed by 6 bases and the J gene end by 5 bases; junction bases not matched to a gene: 10. This CDR3 spans 15 amino acids. This chain's CDR3 is CASRPTWTGGNEQYF. As DNA, the CDR3 is TGTGCCAGTAGGCCCACCTGGACAGGGGGTAACGAGCAGTACTTC.

There are a few counts of this clone. This rearrangement joins TRBV28 to TRBJ2-5; D may be TRBD2 (7 bases). Germline loops: CDR1 MDHEN, CDR2 SYDVKM. V shed 6 bases and J shed 2 bases, with 13 bases lying between them. This CDR3 contains 14 residues. DNA of the CDR3: TGTGCCAGCAGGGGAGGGGGGGCTCAAGAGACCCAGTACTTC. It is translated as CASRGGGAQETQYF.

This clone was recorded a few times. This chain joins TRBV7-3 and TRBJ2-1, with 7 bases aligning to TRBD2. Unmatched junction bases numbered 5, after V lost 5 bases and J lost 4 bases. The CDR3 spans 14 residues. Germline V lookup: CDR1 SGHTA, CDR2 FQGTGA. Here the CDR3 reads CASSPGLGYNEQFF. Here the CDR3 DNA reads TGTGCCAGCAGCCCCGGACTAGGATACAATGAGCAGTTCTTC.

The chain links TRBV7-9 to TRBJ1-6; 9 positions match TRBD1. Germline V gene data show CDR1 as SEHNR and CDR2 as FQNEAQ (reference sequence). This CDR3 is built from 15 residues. V trimming: 4 bases; J trimming: 7 bases; junction bases outside the gene matches: 5. DNA of the CDR3: TGTGCCAGCAGCTCCTGGACAGGGGAAAATTCACCCCTCCACTTT. Encoded protein: CASSSWTGENSPLHF. The full variable domain, with the rest looked up from reference TRBV7-9 and TRBJ1-6, is DTGVSQNPRHKITKRGQNVTFRCDPISEHNRLYWYRQTLGQGPEFLTYFQNEAQLEKSRLLSDRFSAERPKGSFSTLEIQRTEQGDSAMYLCASSSWTGENSPLHFGNGTRLTVT.

The V and J genes are TRBV18 and TRBJ1-2; D perhaps matches TRBD1 (5 bases). V gave up 3 bases and J gave up 3 bases, with 20 bases separating them. Germline-derived CDR1 and CDR2 are KGHSH and LQKENI. The CDR3 has 17 amino acids. Here the CDR3 DNA reads TGTGCCAGCTCACCCGCAGTGGGGGGTCCCGGTGACTATGGCTACACCTTC. Translation gives CASSPAVGGPGDYGYTF.

The gene calls are TRBV11-2 and TRBJ2-7; 13 bases line up with TRBD2. The CDR3 loop spans 15 amino acids. J lost 6 bases, V lost 1 base, and 3 bases had no gene match. Germline V gene lookup returns CDR1 SGHAT and CDR2 FQNNGV. The CDR3 here is CASSLGTSGGIEQYF. The CDR3 coding sequence is TGTGCCAGCAGCTTAGGGACTAGCGGGGGAATCGAGCAGTACTTC.

The rearrangement joins TRBV13 to TRBJ2-2, with 7 bases identical to TRBD1. The V and J ends lost 3 bases and 6 bases, in that order; junction bases with no gene match: 7. Germline CDR1 reads PRHDT; CDR2 reads FYEKMQ (reference sequence). This CDR3 has 15 residues. This chain's CDR3 is CASSLEQGWSGELFF. CDR3 in DNA: TGTGCCAGCAGCTTGGAACAGGGGTGGTCCGGGGAGCTGTTTTTT.

This rearrangement joins TRBV4-1 to TRBJ1-1; possibly TRBD1 for D (5 bases). Looked up from germline, CDR1 is MGHRA and CDR2 is YSYEKL. V dropped 0 bases and J dropped 11 bases, with 13 bases sitting between them. The CDR3 runs 13 residues. Written as DNA, the CDR3 is TGCGCCAGCAGCCAAGAAGGCAGGGTATACGCTTTCTTT. Amino acids: CASSQEGRVYAFF.